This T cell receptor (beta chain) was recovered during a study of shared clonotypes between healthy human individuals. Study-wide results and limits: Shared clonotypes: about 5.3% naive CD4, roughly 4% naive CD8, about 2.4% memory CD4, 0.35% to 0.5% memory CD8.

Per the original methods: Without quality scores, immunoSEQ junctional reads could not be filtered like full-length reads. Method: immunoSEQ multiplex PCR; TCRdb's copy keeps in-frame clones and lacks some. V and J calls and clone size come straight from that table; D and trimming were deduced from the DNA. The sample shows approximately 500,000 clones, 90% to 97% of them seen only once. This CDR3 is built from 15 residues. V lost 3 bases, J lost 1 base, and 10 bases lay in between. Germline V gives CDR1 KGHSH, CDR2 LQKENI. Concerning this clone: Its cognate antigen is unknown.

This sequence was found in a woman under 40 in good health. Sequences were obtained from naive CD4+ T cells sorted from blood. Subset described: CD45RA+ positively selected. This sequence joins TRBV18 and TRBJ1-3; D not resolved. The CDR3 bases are TGTGCCAGCTCACCTAACTCAGGATCTGGAAACACCATATATTTT. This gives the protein CASSPNSGSGNTIYF.